These 18 T cell receptor beta chains share one sample of origin, sequenced in a study of CD8+ T cells in alopecia areata. RNA extraction and reverse transcription yielded cDNA as sequencing template. Some clones are missing from TCRdb's copy, which holds only in-frame ones; the method was immunoSEQ multiplex PCR. The sample includes 90,000 or so clones, 44% of them seen just once. Treatment of the sample: oral pan-JAK inhibitor, 5-10 mg twice daily. The specimen was CD8+ T cells sorted from blood, collected at week 24, from a patient treated with tofacitinib. The receptors were gathered from a human donor with alopecia areata.

The V call is TRBV27, the J call TRBJ1-1, with D possibly matching TRBD1 (5 bases). This CDR3 spans 13 amino acids. V lost 3 bases, J lost 5 bases, and 10 bases lay in between. Germline loops: CDR1 MNHEY, CDR2 SMNVEV (reference sequence). The CDR3 loop reads CASSLMGGTEAFF. The DNA for the CDR3 is TGTGCCAGCAGTTTGATGGGGGGGACTGAAGCTTTCTTT.

This clone turned up a few times. This chain joins TRBV7-9 and TRBJ2-1; D is undetermined. This CDR3 comprises 15 residues. Deletions cut 4 bases from V and 3 bases from J, with 13 bases between. Germline-derived CDR1 and CDR2 are SEHNR and FQNEAQ (reference sequence). The CDR3 is CASSSSRHRYNEQFF. CDR3 DNA sequence: TGTGCCAGCAGCTCCTCTAGACACCGCTACAATGAGCAGTTCTTC.

V gene TRBV5-4 combines with J gene TRBJ2-3; tentatively, D is TRBD2 (5 bases). The CDR3 has 12 amino acids. In germline, CDR1 is SGHNT, CDR2 YYREEE (reference sequence). V lost 3 bases, J lost 6 bases, and 8 bases lay in between. The chain's CDR3 is CASSWEQDTQYF. In nucleotides, the CDR3 is TGTGCCAGCAGCTGGGAGCAGGATACGCAGTATTTT.

This chain connects TRBV29-1 to TRBJ2-1; TRBD1 matches 7 bases. The CDR3 extends over 14 amino acids. CDR1 and CDR2 (germline): SQVTM, ANQGSEA. Germline trimming cut 4 bases from V and 2 bases from J; bases unmatched to any gene: 5. This CDR3 is CSVADRAAYNEQFF. CDR3 DNA: TGCAGCGTTGCCGACAGGGCGGCCTACAATGAGCAGTTCTTC.

This clone was seen more than once but under ten times. The V call is TRBV30, the J call TRBJ2-2; the D is unclear. This CDR3 has 11 residues. V gave up 1 base and J gave up 7 bases, with 4 bases separating them. Germline V gene data show CDR1 as GTSNPN and CDR2 as SVGIG (reference sequence). CDR3 sequence (DNA): TGTGCCTGGAGTGGGGGCGGGGAGCTGTTTTTT. This translates into CAWSGGGELFF.

V and J are TRBV5-1 and TRBJ2-7, with D unresolved. The CDR3 length is 14 residues. Germline values: CDR1 SGHRS, CDR2 YFSETQ. V was clipped by 0 bases and J by 0 bases, with 7 bases between them. The CDR3 DNA is TGCGCCAGCAGCTTGGCCTATTCCTCCTACGAGCAGTACTTC. Translating it yields CASSLAYSSYEQYF.

In its sample, this clone was seen a few times. This sequence joins TRBV5-8 and TRBJ2-3; perhaps D is TRBD1 or TRBD2 (5 bases each). V shed 1 base and J shed 3 bases, with 12 bases lying between them. The CDR3 extends over 15 amino acids. CDR1 and CDR2 (germline): SGHTS, YDEGEE. The CDR3 sequence is CASSLRGRETDTQYF. The DNA for the CDR3 is TGTGCCAGCAGCTTGCGGGGCAGGGAGACAGATACGCAGTATTTT.

V is TRBV6-5 and J is TRBJ2-1; the match to TRBD2 covers 13 bases. The CDR3 is 14 residues long. Germline CDR1 and CDR2: MNHEY and SVGAGI. V dropped 8 bases and J dropped 7; count of bases not matched to a gene: 5. CDR3 residues: CASGLAGERNEQFF. In nucleotides, the CDR3 is TGTGCCAGCGGACTAGCGGGAGAGAGGAATGAGCAGTTCTTC.

This clone was counted only a few times. The chain joins TRBV9 to TRBJ2-1; 8 nucleotides line up with TRBD2. Germline values: CDR1 SGDLS, CDR2 YYNGEE. V was clipped by 0 bases and J by 11 bases; unmatched bases: 7. This CDR3 has 14 residues. CDR3 DNA sequence: TGTGCCAGCAGCGTAGGGTATAGCGGGAATAAGCAGTTCTTC. This gives the protein CASSVGYSGNKQFF.

This chain connects TRBV7-2 to TRBJ2-7; no firm D call. CDR1 SGHTA and CDR2 FQGNSA come from the germline V gene. The ends were cut back, 1 base at V and 9 bases at J, with 10 bases in the middle. The CDR3 extends over 12 amino acids. This CDR3 is CASSLEYGMQYF. Here the CDR3 DNA reads TGTGCCAGCAGCTTAGAGTATGGGATGCAGTACTTC.

V gene TRBV19 combines with J gene TRBJ1-2; D not resolved. The V end was cut by 7 bases, the J end by 0 bases, with 6 bases between. This CDR3 has 12 amino acids. The germline V gene encodes CDR1 LNHDA and CDR2 SQIVND (reference sequence). In nucleotides, the CDR3 is TGTGCCAGTATGGTGGCTAACTATGGCTACACCTTC. Protein: CASMVANYGYTF.

This clone appeared a few times. This chain uses TRBV23-1 with TRBJ2-1, with 11 bases matching TRBD1. TRBV23-1 is designated an ORF whose function remains uncertain. The CDR3 contains 15 residues. V shed 4 bases, J shed 5 bases, and the junction held 4 bases outside the gene matches. The CDR3, as DNA: TGCGCCAGCAGTCCAGGGACAGGGGGTAACAATGAGCAGTTCTTC. It is translated as CASSPGTGGNNEQFF.

This clone was seen only a few times. V gene TRBV5-1 combines with J gene TRBJ2-1; TRBD1 might be the D (6 bases). Trimming pared 1 base from V and 5 bases from J, leaving 7 bases between. This CDR3 has 13 residues. Germline V gives CDR1 SGHRS, CDR2 YFSETQ. CDR3 coding DNA: TGCGCCAGCAGCTTGTGGGACAACAATGAGCAGTTCTTC. Amino acid sequence: CASSLWDNNEQFF.

The rearrangement uses TRBV4-1 and TRBJ1-3, with D unresolved. Germline V gene lookup returns CDR1 MGHRA and CDR2 YSYEKL. The CDR3 has 14 amino acids. Trimming took off 3 bases at V and 0 bases at J, with 6 bases between the two ends. This CDR3 is CASSQSNSGNTIYF. The CDR3 DNA follows: TGCGCCAGCAGCCAGTCTAACTCTGGAAACACCATATATTTT.

This clone has only a few counts. The CDR3 region is CASSLVTGANVLTF. For the CDR3, the DNA is TGTGCCAGCAGCTTAGTAACCGGGGCCAACGTCCTGACTTTC. V and J are TRBV7-9 and TRBJ2-6; D gene ambiguous. Germline V CDR1 and CDR2: SEHNR, FQNEAQ (reference sequence). The CDR3 runs 14 residues. V lost 1 base and J lost 4, with 5 bases in between.

The V call is TRBV9, the J call TRBJ2-5, with no clear D. Between the trimmed V and J ends, which lost 0 bases and 1 base, there was a span of 7 bases. This CDR3 has 14 residues. From germline, CDR1 is SGDLS and CDR2 YYNGEE. For the CDR3, the DNA is TGTGCCAGCAGCGTAGGTAGCAGCCAAGAGACCCAGTACTTC. Encoded protein: CASSVGSSQETQYF.

This clone was observed a handful of times. The chain employs TRBV5-1 and TRBJ1-2, with unresolved D. V lost 4 bases and J lost 8, with 21 bases in between. This CDR3 is 15 amino acids long. Germline V CDR1 and CDR2: SGHRS, YFSETQ. CDR3 residues: CASSPWLGVGDGYTF. For the CDR3, the DNA is TGCGCCAGCAGCCCCTGGCTTGGTGTGGGTGACGGCTACACCTTC.

This sequence joins TRBV5-1 and TRBJ1-1; the D gene is possibly TRBD1 (6 bases). V was clipped by 2 bases and J by 8 bases, with 10 bases between them. This CDR3 has 12 residues. Per the germline V gene, CDR1 is SGHRS and CDR2 is YFSETQ. This chain's CDR3 is CASSFLGQEAFF. CDR3 DNA: TGCGCCAGCAGCTTTCTTGGACAGGAAGCTTTCTTT.